Listed here are 7 T cell receptor beta chains from one sample, sequenced in a study of T cells in Graves' hyperthyroidism and ophthalmopathy. The CDR3 regions of TCR beta were amplified from RNA transcripts. Carried out on the TCR CDR3, a first-round RT-PCR used the HTBI primer set. TCRdb passed the multiplex PCR reads through MiXCR, listing each CDR3 protein once. The sample has approximately 380,000 distinct CDR3 sequences, less than 20% seen once. The material sequenced was blood. The source is a man between 18 and 29 years old with Graves' ophthalmopathy.

This clonotype was detected many times. J is TRBJ2-7 and V is TRBV7-2; D may be TRBD2 (5 bases). From germline, CDR1 is SGHTA and CDR2 FQGNSA. V shed 1 base and J shed 3 bases, with 10 bases lying between them. The CDR3 is 14 amino acids. CDR3 sequence (DNA): TGTGCCAGCAGCTTAGTCGGGGTGGGCTACGAGCAGTACTTC. It specifies CASSLVGVGYEQYF.

The chain employs TRBV4-1 and TRBJ1-1; a possible D gene is TRBD1 (6 bases). From germline, CDR1 is MGHRA and CDR2 YSYEKL. The ends were cut back, 4 bases at V and 1 base at J, with 7 bases in the middle. The length of the CDR3 is 13 residues. The CDR3 loop is CASSRGANTEAFF. CDR3 coding DNA: TGCGCCAGCAGCCGGGGGGCGAACACTGAAGCTTTCTTT.

This sequence joins TRBV7-2 and TRBJ1-5; a possible D gene is TRBD1 (5 bases). Trimming stripped 1 base from V and 1 base from J, with 11 bases between. Per germline, CDR1 SGHTA and CDR2 FQGNSA. This CDR3 comprises 16 residues. As DNA, the CDR3 is TGTGCCAGCAGCTTAGATTGGGGCGGAAGCAATCAGCCCCAGCATTTT. It codes for CASSLDWGGSNQPQHF. The entire variable domain, with the rest obtained from reference TRBV7-2 and TRBJ1-5, is as follows: GAGVSQSPSNKVTEKGKDVELRCDPISGHTALYWYRQSLGQGLEFLIYFQGNSAPDKSGLPSDRFSAERTGGSVSTLTIQRTQQEDSAVYLCASSLDWGGSNQPQHFGDGTRLSIL.

V gene TRBV20-1 combines with J gene TRBJ2-1; D perhaps matches TRBD1 (6 bases). Trimming shortened V by 0 bases and J by 2 bases, and 26 bases separated the two germline ends. The CDR3 has 20 residues. Looked up from germline, CDR1 is DFQATT and CDR2 is SNEGSKA (reference sequence). The CDR3 spells CSARDLVAQGNSGTYNEQFF. The CDR3 DNA sequence: TGCAGTGCTAGAGATTTAGTGGCCCAGGGGAATTCGGGAACCTACAATGAGCAGTTCTTC.

This clonotype was detected many times. This chain uses TRBV20-1 with TRBJ2-7; 8 bases are shared with TRBD1. V trimming: 6 bases; J trimming: 7 bases; junction bases outside the gene matches: 11. The germline CDR1 and CDR2 sequences are DFQATT and SNEGSKA (reference sequence). This CDR3 has 13 amino acids. The CDR3, as DNA: TGCAGTGCCTCGAGGGGACAGGACACGGAGCAGTACTTC. Translated: CSASRGQDTEQYF.

There are many counts of this clonotype. The V gene is TRBV12-3 or TRBV12-4, the J gene TRBJ2-1; no firm D call. Trimming shortened V by 2 bases and J by 1 base, and 9 bases separated the two germline ends. The CDR3 contains 15 residues. The CDR3 region has the DNA TGTGCCAGCAGTTTACCTGGGTTATCCTACAATGAGCAGTTCTTC. Translated, it gives CASSLPGLSYNEQFF.

V usage is TRBV24-1 and J usage is TRBJ1-2; D is undetermined. The CDR3 extends over 12 amino acids. Trimming pared 5 bases from V and 5 bases from J, leaving 8 bases between. Per germline, CDR1 KGHDR and CDR2 SFDVKD. The CDR3 is CATSAPEYGYTF. The CDR3 region has the DNA TGTGCCACCAGTGCACCGGAGTATGGCTACACCTTC.